In its sample, the clone carrying this T cell receptor beta chain was seen many times. Its antigen is currently unknown. Unique molecular identifiers were in the cDNA, with template-switch universal primer binding. TCRdb fed the 5' RACE reads into MiXCR, producing one record per CDR3 protein. Seen here are fewer than 500,000 distinct CDR3 sequences, around an eighth observed once, and the top ten hold approximately 0.9%. The data derive from a study of identical twins. The study, taken as a whole, reports: Sequences that were beta out-of-frame showed weaker excess twin sharing. The presence of invariant MAIT and iNKT cells could partly confound analyses of zero-insertion sequences.

V was clipped by 4 bases and J by 0 bases, with 13 bases between them. CDR1 SGHRS and CDR2 YFSETQ come from the germline V gene. The CDR3 spans 16 residues. The same specimen was also included in a second study, on yellow fever vaccine responses in identical twins. That work adds: Vaccine T cell responses of twins reportedly seemed partly convergent and partly personalized.

The sequence was collected from a woman between 18 and 29 years old in good health. The sequencing input was CD4+ T cells sorted from blood. The V gene is TRBV5-1, the J gene TRBJ2-2; D is uncertain. CDR3: CASSGAVTSNTGELFF. CDR3 in DNA: TGCGCCAGCAGCGGAGCAGTAACATCGAACACCGGGGAGCTGTTTTTT.